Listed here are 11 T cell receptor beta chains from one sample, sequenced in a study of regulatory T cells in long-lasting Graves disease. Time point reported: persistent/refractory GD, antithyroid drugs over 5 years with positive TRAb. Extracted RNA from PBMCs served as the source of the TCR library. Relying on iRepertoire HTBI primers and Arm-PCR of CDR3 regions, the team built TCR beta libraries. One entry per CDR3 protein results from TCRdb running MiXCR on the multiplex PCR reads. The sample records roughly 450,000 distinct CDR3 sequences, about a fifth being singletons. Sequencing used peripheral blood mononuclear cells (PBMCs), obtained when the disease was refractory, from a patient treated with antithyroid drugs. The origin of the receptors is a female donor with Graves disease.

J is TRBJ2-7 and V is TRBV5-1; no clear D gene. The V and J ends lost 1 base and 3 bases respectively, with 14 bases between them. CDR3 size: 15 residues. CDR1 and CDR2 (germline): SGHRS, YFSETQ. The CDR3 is CASSLLAVSGYEQYF. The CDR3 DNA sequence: TGCGCCAGCAGCTTGTTGGCAGTTTCTGGCTACGAGCAGTACTTC.

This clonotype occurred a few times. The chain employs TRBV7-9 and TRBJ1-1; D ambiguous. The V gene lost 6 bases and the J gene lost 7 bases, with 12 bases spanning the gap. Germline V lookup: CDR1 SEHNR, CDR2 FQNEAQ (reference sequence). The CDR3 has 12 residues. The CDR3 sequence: CASSRAVGEAFF. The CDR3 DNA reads TGTGCCAGCAGTCGCGCCGTGGGTGAAGCTTTCTTT.

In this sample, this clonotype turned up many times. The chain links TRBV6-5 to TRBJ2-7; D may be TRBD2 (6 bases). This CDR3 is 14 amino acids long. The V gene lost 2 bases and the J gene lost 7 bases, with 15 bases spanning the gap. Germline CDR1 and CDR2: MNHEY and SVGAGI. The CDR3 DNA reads TGTGCCAGCAGTTACGGAGGGCCCAGAATGGAGCAGTACTTC. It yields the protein CASSYGGPRMEQYF.

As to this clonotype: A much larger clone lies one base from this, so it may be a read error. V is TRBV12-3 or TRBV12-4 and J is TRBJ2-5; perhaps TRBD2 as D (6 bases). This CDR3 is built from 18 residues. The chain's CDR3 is CASSLRTGEETIQETRYF. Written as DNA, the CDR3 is TGTGCCAGCAGTTTAAGGACTGGGGAGGAGACAATCCAAGAGACCCGGTACTTC.

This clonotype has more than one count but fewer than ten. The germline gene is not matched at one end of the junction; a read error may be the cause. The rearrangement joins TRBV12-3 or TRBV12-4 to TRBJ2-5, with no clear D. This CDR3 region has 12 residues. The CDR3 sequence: CASSIAGETQYF. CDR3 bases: TGTGCCAGCAGTATAGCTGGGGAGACCCAGTACTTC.

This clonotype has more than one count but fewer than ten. The CDR3 region has the DNA TGCAGTGCTAGAAACGGCGGGGGCAGGGGAAACTATGGCTACACCTTC. It specifies CSARNGGGRGNYGYTF. The gene calls are TRBV20-1 and TRBJ1-2, with D tentatively TRBD1 (6 bases). CDR1 is DFQATT and CDR2 is SNEGSKA in the germline V gene (reference sequence). The CDR3 length is 16 residues. Trimming took off 2 bases at V and 2 bases at J, with 18 bases between the two ends.

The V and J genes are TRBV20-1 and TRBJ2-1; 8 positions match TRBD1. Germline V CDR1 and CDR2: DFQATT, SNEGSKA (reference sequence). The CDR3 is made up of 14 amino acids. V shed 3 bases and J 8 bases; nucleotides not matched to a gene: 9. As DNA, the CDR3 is TGCAGTGCTAGGTGGGACAGGAGTATTCATGAGCAGTTCTTC. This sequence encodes CSARWDRSIHEQFF.

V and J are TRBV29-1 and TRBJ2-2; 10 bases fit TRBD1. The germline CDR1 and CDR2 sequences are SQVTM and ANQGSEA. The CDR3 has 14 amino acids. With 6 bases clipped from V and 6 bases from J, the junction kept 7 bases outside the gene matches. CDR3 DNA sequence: TGCAGCGTGTCCGGGACAGGGGTTTCCGGGGAGCTGTTTTTT. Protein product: CSVSGTGVSGELFF.

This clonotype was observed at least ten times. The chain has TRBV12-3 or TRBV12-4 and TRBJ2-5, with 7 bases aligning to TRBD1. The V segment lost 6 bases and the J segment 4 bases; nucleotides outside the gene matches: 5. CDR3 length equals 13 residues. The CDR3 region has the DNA TGTGCCAGCAGCTCGGACAGGTCAGAGACCCAGTACTTC. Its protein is CASSSDRSETQYF.

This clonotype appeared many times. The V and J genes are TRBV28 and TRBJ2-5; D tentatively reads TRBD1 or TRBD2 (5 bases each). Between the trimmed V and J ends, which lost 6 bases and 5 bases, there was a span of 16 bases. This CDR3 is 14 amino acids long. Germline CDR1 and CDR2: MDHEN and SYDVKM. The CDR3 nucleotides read TGTGCCAGCAGATCCCCGGGGCTGGGCGAGACCCAGTACTTC. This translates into CASRSPGLGETQYF.

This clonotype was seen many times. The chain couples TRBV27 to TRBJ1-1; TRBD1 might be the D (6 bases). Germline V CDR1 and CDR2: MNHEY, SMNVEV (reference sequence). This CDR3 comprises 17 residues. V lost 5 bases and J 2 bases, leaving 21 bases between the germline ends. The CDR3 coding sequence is TGTGCCAGCAGTATCTCCGGGACACTTCAACCCAACACTGAAGCTTTCTTT. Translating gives CASSISGTLQPNTEAFF.